This T cell receptor beta chain derives from a study of post-analysis software for immune sequencing data. Looking at the study overall: The disease courses spanned relapsing-remitting, secondary progressive and progressive-relapsing forms of multiple sclerosis.

A remark on this clonotype: What it binds is not known.

Tagging with unique molecular identifiers was a feature of the TCR beta cDNA libraries. Around 450,000 cDNA molecules were recovered from an input of roughly 0.85 to 10 million T cells. TCRdb redid the calling of the PCR reads with MiXCR, one entry per CDR3 protein. The sample has 750,000 to 950,000 distinct CDR3 sequences, approximately 53% seen once. Study results and limitations: There was significantly lower normalized Chao1 diversity in multiple sclerosis patients than in controls.

The TCR was taken from a girl between 5 and 17 years old with multiple sclerosis. Sequencing input: blood.

The chain's CDR3 is CATSSPRQSDYEQYF. For the CDR3, the DNA is TGTGCCACCAGCAGCCCCCGACAGTCCGACTACGAGCAGTACTTC. The chain joins TRBV15 to TRBJ2-7; a weak D match, TRBD1 (5 bases). Germline V gene sequence: CDR1 LNHNV, CDR2 YYDKDF (reference sequence). Trimming shortened V by 3 bases and J by 3 bases, and 15 bases separated the two germline ends. The length of the CDR3 is 15 residues.